This T cell receptor (beta chain) was sequenced for a study of T cells after yellow fever vaccination. Study outcomes and limitations: Most primary-vaccination clones recurred post-booster (roughly 97% CD4, over 70% CD8).

CDR3 length: 16 residues. Germline lookup yields CDR1 DFQATT and CDR2 SNEGSKA (reference sequence). J was trimmed by 2 bases and V by 3 bases; bases with no gene match: 9. In the case of this clonotype: The antigen remains unidentified.

TCRdb called the 5' RACE reads again in MiXCR, with one record for every CDR3 protein. The table lists 500,000 to 700,000 distinct CDR3 sequences, 19% of them singletons. The specimen comprised PBMCs, sampled 15 days after the yellow fever booster vaccination. The genes are TRBV20-1 and TRBJ2-7; 11 bases map to TRBD2. This TCR derives from a man in his thirties or forties who received the YFV17D yellow fever vaccine. CDR3 bases: TGCAGTGCTAGCGGTAGCGGGAGGGGAATTGCCTACGAGCAGTACTTC. Protein product: CSASGSGRGIAYEQYF.